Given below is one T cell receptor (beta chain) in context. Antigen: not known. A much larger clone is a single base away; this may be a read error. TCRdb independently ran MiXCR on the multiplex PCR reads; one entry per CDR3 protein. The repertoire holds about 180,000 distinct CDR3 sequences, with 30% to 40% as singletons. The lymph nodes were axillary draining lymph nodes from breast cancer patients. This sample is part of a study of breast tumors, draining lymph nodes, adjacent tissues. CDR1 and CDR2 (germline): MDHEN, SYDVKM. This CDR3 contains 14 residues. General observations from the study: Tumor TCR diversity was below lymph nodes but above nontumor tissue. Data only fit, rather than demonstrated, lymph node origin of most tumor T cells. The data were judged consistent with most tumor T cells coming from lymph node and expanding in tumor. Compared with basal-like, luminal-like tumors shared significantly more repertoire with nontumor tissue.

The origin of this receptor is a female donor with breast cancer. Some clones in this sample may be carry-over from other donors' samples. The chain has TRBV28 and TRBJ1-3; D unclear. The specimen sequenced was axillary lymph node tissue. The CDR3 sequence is CAGSYTSSGNTIYF. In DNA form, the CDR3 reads TGTGCCGGCAGTTACACCTCCTCTGGAAACACCATATATTTT.